A single sample gave rise to the 20 T cell receptor beta chains below, sequenced in a study of CD8 T cells in ankylosing spondylitis. TCRdb reanalysed the 5' RACE reads using MiXCR and keeps one entry per CDR3 protein. The sample lists 200,000 to 250,000 distinct CDR3 sequences, approximately 24% occurring once. Source material: blood, either unsorted or a sorted T cell fraction (not recorded which). The receptors originated from a male donor with ankylosing spondylitis or in good health (not recorded which).

V and J are TRBV5-4 and TRBJ1-2; D is uncertain. Between the trimmed V and J ends, which lost 0 bases and 3 bases, there was a span of 9 bases. From germline, CDR1 is SGHNT and CDR2 YYREEE (reference sequence). The CDR3 consists of 14 residues. DNA of the CDR3: TGTGCCAGCAGCTTGGGACGGTGGGACTATGGCTACACCTTC. As protein: CASSLGRWDYGYTF.

In its sample, this clonotype was seen many times. The J gene is TRBJ2-1, the V gene TRBV5-1, with 9 bases matching TRBD2. The CDR3 has 16 amino acids. Trimming at V came to 4 bases and at J to 6 bases, leaving 11 bases not matched to a gene. CDR1 and CDR2 (germline): SGHRS, YFSETQ. The CDR3 DNA is TGCGCCAGCAGCGGATTGGCTCTAGCGGGAATCAATGAGCAGTTCTTC. It encodes CASSGLALAGINEQFF.

The chain recombines TRBV20-1 with TRBJ2-3; 8 bases fit TRBD2. The germline V gene encodes CDR1 DFQATT and CDR2 SNEGSKA (reference sequence). CDR3 length: 15 residues. J was trimmed by 6 bases and V by 1 base; bases with no gene match: 9. The CDR3 bases are TGCAGTGCTAGAGTTGCAAGCGGGAGAAGGGATACGCAGTATTTT. This gives the protein CSARVASGRRDTQYF.

This clonotype was counted at least ten times. The rearrangement uses TRBV5-1 and TRBJ2-2; 10 bases match TRBD1. The V and J ends lost 6 bases and 6 bases, in that order; junction bases with no gene match: 11. This CDR3 is built from 16 residues. In germline, CDR1 is SGHRS, CDR2 YFSETQ. For the CDR3, the DNA is TGCGCCAGCACCATCTTCGGGACAGGGGACGCCGGGGAGCTGTTTTTT. Encoded protein: CASTIFGTGDAGELFF.

The sample holds many counts of this clonotype. J is TRBJ2-3 and V is TRBV28; D not resolved. Looked up from germline, CDR1 is MDHEN and CDR2 is SYDVKM. This CDR3 is 13 amino acids long. The V and J ends lost 6 bases and 5 bases respectively, with 12 bases between them. This CDR3 reads CASRVGPKDTQYF. The CDR3 nucleotides read TGTGCCAGCAGAGTAGGGCCCAAAGATACGCAGTATTTT.

This clonotype appeared a few times. The chain carries TRBV5-5 and TRBJ2-1; no clear D gene. This CDR3 is 12 amino acids long. Germline-derived CDR1 and CDR2 are SGHKS and YYEKEE (reference sequence). V lost 7 bases, J lost 9 bases, and 14 bases lay in between. CDR3 residues: CASSTSVVEQFF. CDR3 DNA: TGTGCCAGCTCGACCTCGGTTGTTGAGCAGTTCTTC.

This clonotype was seen only a few times. The chain has TRBV5-5 and TRBJ2-1, with D unresolved. The CDR3 is 15 amino acids. The ends were cut back, 0 bases at V and 5 bases at J, with 12 bases in the middle. From germline, CDR1 is SGHKS and CDR2 YYEKEE (reference sequence). The CDR3 DNA reads as TGTGCCAGCAGCTTGGTACCCAAAATGGACAATGAGCAGTTCTTC. This codes for CASSLVPKMDNEQFF.

This clonotype was counted between two and nine times. The chain employs TRBV4-2 and TRBJ2-3, with 7 positions matching TRBD1. There are 16 residues in the CDR3. Germline V lookup: CDR1 LGHNA, CDR2 YNFKEQ. The V and J ends lost 1 base and 0 bases, in that order; junction bases with no gene match: 4. The CDR3 DNA reads TGTGCCAGCAGCCAAGGCCGGGACAGCAGCACAGATACGCAGTATTTT. Amino acid sequence: CASSQGRDSSTDTQYF.

This clonotype was seen repeatedly, ten times or more. The J gene is TRBJ1-5, the V gene TRBV28; weak D call: TRBD1 (5 bases). The CDR3 is 15 amino acids. Germline assignment: CDR1 MDHEN and CDR2 SYDVKM. Trimming pared 3 bases from V and 2 bases from J, leaving 11 bases between. The CDR3, as DNA: TGTGCCAGCAGTTTCTCGGGACCCGGCAATCAGCCCCAGCATTTT. Translating gives CASSFSGPGNQPQHF. The variable domain in full, with the rest retrieved from reference TRBV28 and TRBJ1-5, is DVKVTQSSRYLVKRTGEKVFLECVQDMDHENMFWYRQDPGLGLRLIYFSYDVKMKEKGDIPEGYSVSREKKERFSLILESASTNQTSMYLCASSFSGPGNQPQHFGDGTRLSIL.

The rearrangement joins TRBV29-1 to TRBJ2-3, with D unresolved. V lost 7 bases, J lost 4 bases, and 9 bases lay in between. Per germline, CDR1 SQVTM and CDR2 ANQGSEA. This CDR3 has 11 amino acids. The CDR3 DNA follows: TGCAGCGGTCTTCGGGCAGATACGCAGTATTTT. It specifies CSGLRADTQYF.

The sample holds many counts of this clonotype. The V gene is TRBV4-1, the J gene TRBJ2-7; D perhaps matches TRBD2 (6 bases). Germline values: CDR1 MGHRA, CDR2 YSYEKL. V was clipped by 4 bases and J by 0 bases, with 16 bases between them. The CDR3 is 16 amino acids. The CDR3 reads CASSRSTSLSSYEQYF. The CDR3 nucleotides are TGCGCCAGCAGCCGCTCAACTAGCCTCAGCTCCTACGAGCAGTACTTC.

This clonotype has more than one count but fewer than ten. CDR3 amino acids: CSASRRTSGSNEQFF. Written as DNA, the CDR3 is TGCAGTGCTAGTCGCCGTACTAGCGGGAGTAATGAGCAGTTCTTC. This rearrangement joins TRBV20-1 to TRBJ2-1; 11 nucleotides match TRBD2. Germline V gene sequence: CDR1 DFQATT, CDR2 SNEGSKA (reference sequence). The CDR3 sequence is 15 residues long. Germline trimming cut 3 bases from V and 7 bases from J; bases unmatched to any gene: 8.

This clonotype was observed once. The CDR3 bases are TGTGCCAGCTCACCAATGCTAGCGGGAACAGATACGCAGTATTTT. The encoded protein is CASSPMLAGTDTQYF. The chain is built from TRBV18 and TRBJ2-3; TRBD2 aligns across 9 bases. The CDR3 is made up of 15 amino acids. Germline loops: CDR1 KGHSH, CDR2 LQKENI. The ends lost 2 bases at V and 3 bases at J; junction bases unmatched: 3.

This clonotype was counted many times. This chain uses TRBV5-1 with TRBJ1-1; a possible D gene is TRBD1 (6 bases). This CDR3 comprises 14 residues. Trimming took off 3 bases at V and 4 bases at J, with 13 bases between the two ends. Germline assignment: CDR1 SGHRS and CDR2 YFSETQ. For the CDR3, the DNA is TGCGCCAGCAGCTGGGACATCGCGGCCACTGAAGCTTTCTTT. Translating it yields CASSWDIAATEAFF.

This clonotype was counted many times. The germline gene is not matched at one end of the junction; a read error may be the cause. The rearrangement uses TRBV7-7 and TRBJ2-7, with a weak D call TRBD2 (6 bases). Per the germline V gene, CDR1 is SSHAT and CDR2 is FNYEAQ (reference sequence). The CDR3 runs 15 residues. The CDR3 spells CASSLGFEEGHEQYF. As DNA, the CDR3 is TGTGCTAGCAGCTTGGGTTTTGAGGAGGGGCACGAGCAGTACTTC.

The table lists this clonotype with a few counts. The CDR3 DNA reads as TGCAGCGTTGGGTCGGGGGGTAATGAGCAGTTCTTC. Its translation: CSVGSGGNEQFF. The chain employs TRBV29-1 and TRBJ2-1, with 7 bases lining up with TRBD2. The CDR3 covers 12 residues. The J segment lost 7 bases and the V segment lost 4 bases, leaving 4 bases of the junction unmatched. Germline V gives CDR1 SQVTM, CDR2 ANQGSEA.

The gene calls are TRBV20-1 and TRBJ1-5; D not resolved. CDR3 length: 12 amino acids. V shed 3 bases and J shed 7 bases, with 10 bases lying between them. Germline loops: CDR1 DFQATT, CDR2 SNEGSKA (reference sequence). The CDR3 loop reads CSARYKDQPQHF. Written as DNA, the CDR3 is TGCAGTGCTAGGTATAAGGACCAGCCCCAGCATTTT.

This chain connects TRBV20-1 to TRBJ2-3; D call uncertain. V was trimmed by 1 base and J by 2 bases, leaving 10 bases between them. The germline gives CDR1 DFQATT, CDR2 SNEGSKA (reference sequence). The CDR3 covers 14 residues. The CDR3 is CSARGSENTDTQYF. The CDR3 bases are TGCAGTGCTAGAGGGTCGGAAAACACAGATACGCAGTATTTT.

This chain joins TRBV5-6 and TRBJ1-5, with D unclear. There are 14 residues in the CDR3. Germline V gene data show CDR1 as SGHDT and CDR2 as YYEEEE. V shed 2 bases and J shed 5 bases, with 11 bases lying between them. The CDR3 nucleotides are TGTGCCAGCAGCTTCGGCAGGAATGATCAGCCCCAGCATTTT. Its translation: CASSFGRNDQPQHF.

This clonotype turned up a few times. The rearrangement uses TRBV12-3 or TRBV12-4 and TRBJ2-1, with TRBD2 matching over 12 bases. V gave up 2 bases and J gave up 8 bases; unmatched junction bases: 4. There are 15 residues in the CDR3. CDR3 amino acids: CASSLLAGGPHEQFF. The DNA of the CDR3 is TGTGCCAGCAGTTTACTAGCGGGAGGGCCCCATGAGCAGTTCTTC.